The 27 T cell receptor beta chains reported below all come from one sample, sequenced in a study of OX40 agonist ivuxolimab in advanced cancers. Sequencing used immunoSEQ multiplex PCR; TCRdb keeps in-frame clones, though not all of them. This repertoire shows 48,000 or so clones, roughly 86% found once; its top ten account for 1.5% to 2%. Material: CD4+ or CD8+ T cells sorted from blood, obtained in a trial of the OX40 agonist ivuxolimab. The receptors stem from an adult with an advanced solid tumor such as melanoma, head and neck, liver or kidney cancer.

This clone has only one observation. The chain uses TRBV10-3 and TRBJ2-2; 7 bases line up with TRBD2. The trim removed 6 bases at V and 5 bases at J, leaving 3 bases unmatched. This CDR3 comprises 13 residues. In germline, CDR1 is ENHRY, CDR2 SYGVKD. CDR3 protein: CAIRGGKTGELFF. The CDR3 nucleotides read TGTGCCATCAGGGGAGGGAAGACCGGGGAGCTGTTTTTT.

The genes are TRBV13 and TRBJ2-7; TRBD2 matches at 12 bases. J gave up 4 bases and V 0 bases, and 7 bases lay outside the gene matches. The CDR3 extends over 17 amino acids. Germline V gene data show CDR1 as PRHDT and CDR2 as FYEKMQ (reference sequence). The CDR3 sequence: CASSLGTSGRWGYEQYF. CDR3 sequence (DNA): TGTGCCAGCAGCTTAGGGACTAGCGGGAGATGGGGTTACGAGCAGTACTTC.

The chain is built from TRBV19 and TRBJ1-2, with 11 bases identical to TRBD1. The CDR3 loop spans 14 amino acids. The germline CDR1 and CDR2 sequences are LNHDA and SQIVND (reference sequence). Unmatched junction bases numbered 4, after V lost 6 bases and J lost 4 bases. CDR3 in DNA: TGTGCCAGTAGGGGGACAGGGGGTAGCTATGGCTACACCTTC. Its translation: CASRGTGGSYGYTF.

In DNA form, the CDR3 reads TGCGCCAGCAGCGCGGGACAGAACTATGGCTACACCTTC. Translated, it gives CASSAGQNYGYTF. The chain carries TRBV5-1 and TRBJ1-2, with 7 positions matching TRBD1. This CDR3 has 13 amino acids. Germline V lookup: CDR1 SGHRS, CDR2 YFSETQ. V lost 4 bases, J lost 2 bases, and 2 bases stayed unmatched.

CDR3 loop: CASSERQGFSNQPQHF. The CDR3 DNA sequence: TGTGCCAGCAGTGAACGGCAGGGATTCAGCAATCAGCCCCAGCATTTT. This rearrangement joins TRBV6-1 to TRBJ1-5, with D perhaps TRBD1 (5 bases). Trimming removed 2 bases at V and 1 base at J, with 12 bases between. Germline assignment: CDR1 MNHNS and CDR2 SASEGT. The CDR3 is made up of 16 amino acids.

CDR3 coding DNA: TGTGCCAGCAGCTCCCACCCGACAGGGGCTAGGGCTGGGTACGAGCAGTACTTC. Translating gives CASSSHPTGARAGYEQYF. The chain is built from TRBV13 and TRBJ2-7, with 8 bases aligning to TRBD1. The CDR3 sequence is 18 residues long. Germline assignment: CDR1 PRHDT and CDR2 FYEKMQ (reference sequence). Trimming at V came to 4 bases and at J to 4 bases, leaving 18 bases not matched to a gene.

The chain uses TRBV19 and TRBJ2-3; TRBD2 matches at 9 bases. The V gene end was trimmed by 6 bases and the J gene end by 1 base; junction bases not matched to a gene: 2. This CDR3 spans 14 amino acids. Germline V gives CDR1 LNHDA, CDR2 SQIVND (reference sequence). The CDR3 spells CASRPSGGTDTQYF. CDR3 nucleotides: TGTGCCAGTAGGCCTAGCGGGGGCACAGATACGCAGTATTTT. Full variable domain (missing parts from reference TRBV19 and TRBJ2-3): DGGITQSPKYLFRKEGQNVTLSCEQNLNHDAMYWYRQDPGQGLRLIYYSQIVNDFQKGDIAEGYSVSREKKESFPLTVTSAQKNPTAFYLCASRPSGGTDTQYFGPGTRLTVL.

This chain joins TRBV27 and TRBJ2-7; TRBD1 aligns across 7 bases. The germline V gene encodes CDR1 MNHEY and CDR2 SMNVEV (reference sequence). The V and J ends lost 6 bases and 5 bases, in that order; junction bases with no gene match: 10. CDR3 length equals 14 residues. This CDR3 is CASSLREGAHEQYF. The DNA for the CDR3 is TGTGCCAGCAGCCTTCGTGAGGGGGCCCACGAGCAGTACTTC.

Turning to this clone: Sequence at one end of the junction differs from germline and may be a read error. The CDR3 nucleotides read TGTGCCAGCAGCTTCGGGACTAGCGGGGGATTCCACTTC. Translation gives CASSFGTSGGFHF. The chain employs TRBV5-6 and TRBJ2-7; the match to TRBD2 covers 14 bases. The germline gives CDR1 SGHDT, CDR2 YYEEEE. CDR3 length equals 13 residues.

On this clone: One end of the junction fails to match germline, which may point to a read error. The CDR3 DNA sequence: TGTGCCAGCAGCCGGGACCACTACGATGAGCAGTTCTTC. This translates into CASSRDHYDEQFF. The chain combines TRBV7-7 with TRBJ2-1, with D perhaps TRBD1 or TRBD2 (5 bases each). Per the germline V gene, CDR1 is SSHAT and CDR2 is FNYEAQ (reference sequence). This CDR3 has 13 amino acids.

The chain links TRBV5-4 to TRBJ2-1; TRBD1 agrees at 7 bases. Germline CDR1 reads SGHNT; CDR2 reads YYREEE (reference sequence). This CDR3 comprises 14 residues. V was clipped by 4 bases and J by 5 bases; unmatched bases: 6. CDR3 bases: TGTGCCAGCAGCCGGGACAGCCAGGACAATGAGCAGTTCTTC. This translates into CASSRDSQDNEQFF.

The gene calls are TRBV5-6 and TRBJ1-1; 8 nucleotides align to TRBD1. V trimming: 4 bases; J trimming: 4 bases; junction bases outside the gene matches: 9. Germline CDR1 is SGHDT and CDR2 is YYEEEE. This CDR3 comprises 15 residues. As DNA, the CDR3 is TGTGCCAGCAGCGGACAGGACAGGGCCATCACTGAAGCTTTCTTT. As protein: CASSGQDRAITEAFF.

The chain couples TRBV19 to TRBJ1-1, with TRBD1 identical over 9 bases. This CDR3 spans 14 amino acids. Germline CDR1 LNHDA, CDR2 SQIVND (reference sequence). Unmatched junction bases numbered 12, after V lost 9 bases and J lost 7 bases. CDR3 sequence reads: CASRKTGGKGEAFF. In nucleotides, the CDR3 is TGTGCCAGCCGGAAGACAGGGGGGAAGGGTGAAGCTTTCTTT. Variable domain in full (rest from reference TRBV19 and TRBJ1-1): DGGITQSPKYLFRKEGQNVTLSCEQNLNHDAMYWYRQDPGQGLRLIYYSQIVNDFQKGDIAEGYSVSREKKESFPLTVTSAQKNPTAFYLCASRKTGGKGEAFFGQGTRLTVV.

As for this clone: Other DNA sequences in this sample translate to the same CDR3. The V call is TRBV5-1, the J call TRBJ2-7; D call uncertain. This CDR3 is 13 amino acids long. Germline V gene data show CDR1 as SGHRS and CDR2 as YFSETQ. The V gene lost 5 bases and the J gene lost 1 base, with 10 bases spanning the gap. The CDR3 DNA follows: TGCGCCAGCAGTCCTCCGGGTTCCTACGAGCAGTACTTC. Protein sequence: CASSPPGSYEQYF.

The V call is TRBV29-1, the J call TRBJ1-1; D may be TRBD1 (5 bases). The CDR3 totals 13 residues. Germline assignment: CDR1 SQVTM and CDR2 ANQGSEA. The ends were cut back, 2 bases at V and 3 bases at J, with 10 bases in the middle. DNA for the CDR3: TGCAGCGTTGAAAGGCAGGGAGACACTGAAGCTTTCTTT. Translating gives CSVERQGDTEAFF. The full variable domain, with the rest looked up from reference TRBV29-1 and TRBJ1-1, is SAVISQKPSRDICQRGTSLTIQCQVDSQVTMMFWYRQQPGQSLTLIATANQGSEATYESGFVIDKFPISRPNLTFSTLTVSNMSPEDSSIYLCSVERQGDTEAFFGQGTRLTVV.

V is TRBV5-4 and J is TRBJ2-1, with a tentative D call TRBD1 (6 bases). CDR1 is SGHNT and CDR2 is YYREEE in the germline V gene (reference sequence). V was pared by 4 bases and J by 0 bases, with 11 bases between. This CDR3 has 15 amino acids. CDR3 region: CASSPRTVSYNEQFF. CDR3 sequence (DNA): TGTGCCAGCAGCCCACGGACAGTCTCCTACAATGAGCAGTTCTTC.

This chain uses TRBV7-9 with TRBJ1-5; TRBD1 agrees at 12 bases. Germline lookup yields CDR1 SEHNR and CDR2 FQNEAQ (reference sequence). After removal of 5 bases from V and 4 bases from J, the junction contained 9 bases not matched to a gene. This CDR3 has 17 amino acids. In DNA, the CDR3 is TGTGCCAGCAGCCCCGGGACAGGGGGCGCTCAAAATCAGCCCCAGCATTTT. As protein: CASSPGTGGAQNQPQHF.

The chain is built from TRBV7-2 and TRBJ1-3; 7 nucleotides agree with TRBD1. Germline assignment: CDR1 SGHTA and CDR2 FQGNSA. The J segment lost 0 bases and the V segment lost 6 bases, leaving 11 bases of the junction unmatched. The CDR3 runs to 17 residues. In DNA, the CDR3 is TGTGCCAGCAGAAAACGGGCGGGACAGAGCTCTGGAAACACCATATATTTT. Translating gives CASRKRAGQSSGNTIYF.

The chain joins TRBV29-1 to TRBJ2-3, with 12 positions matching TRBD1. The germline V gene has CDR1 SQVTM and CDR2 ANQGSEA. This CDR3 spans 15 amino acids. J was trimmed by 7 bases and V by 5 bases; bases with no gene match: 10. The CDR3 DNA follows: TGCAGCGTTCTAGGGGGACAGGGGGCTTCACATACGCAGTATTTT. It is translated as CSVLGGQGASHTQYF.

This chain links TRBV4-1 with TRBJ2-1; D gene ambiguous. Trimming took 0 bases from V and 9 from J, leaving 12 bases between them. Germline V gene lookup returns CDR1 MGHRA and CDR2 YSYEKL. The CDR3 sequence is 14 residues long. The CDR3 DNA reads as TGCGCCAGCAGCCAAGATGGCTGGGTAGGTGAGCAGTTCTTC. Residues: CASSQDGWVGEQFF.

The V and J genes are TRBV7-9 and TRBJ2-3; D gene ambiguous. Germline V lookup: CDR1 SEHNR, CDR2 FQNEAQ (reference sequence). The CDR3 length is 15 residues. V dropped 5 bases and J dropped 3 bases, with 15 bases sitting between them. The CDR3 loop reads CASSPEGIRTDTQYF. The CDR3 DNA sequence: TGTGCCAGCAGCCCAGAAGGGATTCGGACAGATACGCAGTATTTT.

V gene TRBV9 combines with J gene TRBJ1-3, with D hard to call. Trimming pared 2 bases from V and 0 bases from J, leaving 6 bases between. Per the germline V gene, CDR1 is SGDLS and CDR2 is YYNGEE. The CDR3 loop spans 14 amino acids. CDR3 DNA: TGTGCCAGCAGCGTGGGCCCCTCTGGAAACACCATATATTTT. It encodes CASSVGPSGNTIYF.

The CDR3 spells CASSLRQANYGYTF. In DNA form, the CDR3 reads TGTGCCAGCAGTTTAAGGCAGGCCAACTATGGCTACACCTTC. The chain carries TRBV27 and TRBJ1-2; D gene unclear. From germline, CDR1 is MNHEY and CDR2 SMNVEV (reference sequence). The V end lost 2 bases, the J end lost 2 bases, and 9 bases lay between the germline ends. This CDR3 is 14 amino acids long.

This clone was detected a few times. Here the CDR3 reads CASSTRTGGSGELFF. The DNA of the CDR3 is TGTGCCAGTAGTACTCGGACAGGGGGGAGCGGGGAGCTGTTTTTT. V gene TRBV19 combines with J gene TRBJ2-2; 10 bases agree with TRBD1. CDR1 is LNHDA and CDR2 is SQIVND in the germline V gene (reference sequence). V shed 4 bases and J 7 bases; nucleotides not matched to a gene: 6. The CDR3 covers 15 residues. The full variable domain, completed using reference TRBV19 and TRBJ2-2, is DGGITQSPKYLFRKEGQNVTLSCEQNLNHDAMYWYRQDPGQGLRLIYYSQIVNDFQKGDIAEGYSVSREKKESFPLTVTSAQKNPTAFYLCASSTRTGGSGELFFGEGSRLTVL.

Written as DNA, the CDR3 is TGTGCCAGCTCACCACCTAGCTACCCCACAGGGGAGACCCAGTACTTC. The encoded protein is CASSPPSYPTGETQYF. The rearrangement links TRBV18 to TRBJ2-5; a weak D match, TRBD1 (6 bases). The CDR3 covers 16 residues. Deletions cut 0 bases from V and 5 bases from J, with 16 bases between. Germline lookup yields CDR1 KGHSH and CDR2 LQKENI.

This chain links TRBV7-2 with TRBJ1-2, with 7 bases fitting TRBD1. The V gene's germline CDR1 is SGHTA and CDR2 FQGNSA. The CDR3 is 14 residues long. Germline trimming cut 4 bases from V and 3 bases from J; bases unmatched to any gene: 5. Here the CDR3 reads CASSSDTGDYGYTF. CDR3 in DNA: TGTGCCAGCAGCTCAGACACAGGGGACTATGGCTACACCTTC. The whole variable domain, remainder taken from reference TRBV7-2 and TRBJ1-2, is GAGVSQSPSNKVTEKGKDVELRCDPISGHTALYWYRQSLGQGLEFLIYFQGNSAPDKSGLPSDRFSAERTGGSVSTLTIQRTQQEDSAVYLCASSSDTGDYGYTFGSGTRLTVV.

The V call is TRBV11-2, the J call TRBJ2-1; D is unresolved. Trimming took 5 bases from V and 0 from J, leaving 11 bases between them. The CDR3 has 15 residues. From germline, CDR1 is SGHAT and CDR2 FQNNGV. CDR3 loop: CASSNRGSSYNEQFF. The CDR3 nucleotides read TGTGCCAGCAGCAACAGAGGAAGCTCCTACAATGAGCAGTTCTTC.